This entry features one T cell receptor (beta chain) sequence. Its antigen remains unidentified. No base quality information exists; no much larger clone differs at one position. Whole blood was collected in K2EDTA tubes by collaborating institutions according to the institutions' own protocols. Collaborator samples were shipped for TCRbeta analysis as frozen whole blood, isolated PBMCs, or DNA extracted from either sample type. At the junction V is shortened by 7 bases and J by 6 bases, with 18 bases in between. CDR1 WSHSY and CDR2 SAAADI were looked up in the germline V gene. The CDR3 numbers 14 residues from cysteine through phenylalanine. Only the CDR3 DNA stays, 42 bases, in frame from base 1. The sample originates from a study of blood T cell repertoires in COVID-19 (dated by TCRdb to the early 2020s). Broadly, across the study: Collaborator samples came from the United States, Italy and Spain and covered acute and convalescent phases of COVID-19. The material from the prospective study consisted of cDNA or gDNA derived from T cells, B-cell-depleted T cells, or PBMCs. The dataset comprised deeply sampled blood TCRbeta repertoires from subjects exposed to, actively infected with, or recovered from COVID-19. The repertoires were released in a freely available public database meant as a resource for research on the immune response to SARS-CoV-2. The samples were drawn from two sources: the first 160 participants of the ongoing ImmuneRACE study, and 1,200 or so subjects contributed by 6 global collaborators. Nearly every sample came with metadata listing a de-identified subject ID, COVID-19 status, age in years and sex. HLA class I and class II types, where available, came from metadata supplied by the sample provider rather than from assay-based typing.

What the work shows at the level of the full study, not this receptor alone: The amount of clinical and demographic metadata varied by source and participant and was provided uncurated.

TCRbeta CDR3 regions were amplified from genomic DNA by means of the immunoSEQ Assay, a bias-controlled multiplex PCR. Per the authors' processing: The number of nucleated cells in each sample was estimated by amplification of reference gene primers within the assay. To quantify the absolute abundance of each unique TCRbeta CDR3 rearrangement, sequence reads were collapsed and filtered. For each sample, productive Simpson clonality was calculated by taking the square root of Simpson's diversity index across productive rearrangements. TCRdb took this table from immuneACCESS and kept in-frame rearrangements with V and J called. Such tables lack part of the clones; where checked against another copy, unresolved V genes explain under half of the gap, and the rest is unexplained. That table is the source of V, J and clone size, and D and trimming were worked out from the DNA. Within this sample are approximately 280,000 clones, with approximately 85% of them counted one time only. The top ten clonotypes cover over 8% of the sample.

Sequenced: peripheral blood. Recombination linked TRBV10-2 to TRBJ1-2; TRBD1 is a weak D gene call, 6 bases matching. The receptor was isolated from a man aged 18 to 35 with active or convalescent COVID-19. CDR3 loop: CASTNLINRDGYTF. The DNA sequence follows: TGCGCCAGCACGAATCTTATAAACAGGGATGGCTACACCTTC.